The 5 T cell receptor beta chains presented below share a single source sample, sequenced in a study of regulatory T cells in long-lasting Graves disease. The authors built TCR beta libraries using iRepertoire HTBI primers and Arm-PCR of CDR3 regions. TCRdb itself ran the multiplex PCR reads through MiXCR, one entry per CDR3 protein. The sample holds around 400,000 distinct CDR3 sequences, over 12% seen once. The time point was: newly diagnosed GD, antithyroid drugs for less than 3 months. Generation of the TCR library employed RNA extracted from PBMCs. These data also formed part of another study, on T cells in Graves' hyperthyroidism and ophthalmopathy.

Here the sequenced sample was peripheral blood mononuclear cells (PBMCs), taken at new diagnosis, from a patient treated with antithyroid drugs. The origin of the receptors is a middle-aged woman with Graves disease.

Regarding this clonotype: A much larger clone is a single base away; this may be a read error. The chain joins TRBV28 to TRBJ2-7; D not resolved. Germline V gene data show CDR1 as MDHEN and CDR2 as SYDVKM. The CDR3 sequence is 13 residues long. Trimming left V 3 bases short and J 2 bases short, with 8 bases between. CDR3 sequence reads: CASSFSSTYEQYF. As DNA, the CDR3 is TGTGCCAGCAGTTTCTCCAGTACCTACGAGCAGTACTTC. The full variable domain, in which reference TRBV28 and TRBJ2-7 provide the parts outside the CDR3, is DVKVTQSSRYLVKRTGEKVFLECVQDMDHENMFWYRQDPGLGLRLIYFSYDVKMKEKGDIPEGYSVSREKKERFSLILESASTNQTSMYLCASSFSSTYEQYFGPGTRLTVT.

This clonotype was counted ten times or more. The chain combines TRBV19 with TRBJ1-5; D remains ambiguous. V lost 9 bases, J lost 0 bases, and 9 bases lay in between. This CDR3 comprises 13 residues. Germline CDR1 reads LNHDA; CDR2 reads SQIVND (reference sequence). The CDR3 DNA follows: TGTGCCAGCCGAGCTTATAGCAATCAGCCCCAGCATTTT. It yields the protein CASRAYSNQPQHF.

This chain uses TRBV9 with TRBJ2-1; D might be TRBD1 (6 bases). Germline CDR1 SGDLS, CDR2 YYNGEE. The CDR3 consists of 14 residues. Trimming took off 3 bases at V and 3 bases at J, with 10 bases between the two ends. CDR3 protein: CASSAGQYYNEQFF. CDR3 nucleotide sequence: TGTGCCAGCAGCGCCGGACAGTACTACAATGAGCAGTTCTTC.

The rearrangement links TRBV28 to TRBJ2-5, with D unresolved. The CDR3 runs to 13 residues. Trimming cost V 2 bases and J 5 bases, with 9 bases left between them. In germline, CDR1 is MDHEN, CDR2 SYDVKM. The CDR3 is CASSLAQTETQYF. The CDR3 nucleotides are TGTGCCAGCAGTTTAGCTCAGACGGAGACCCAGTACTTC.

The CDR3 nucleotides are TGTGCCACCAGTGATTTCATTCTGGGGGGAGGCGAGACCCAGTACTTC. Its translation is CATSDFILGGGETQYF. The chain employs TRBV24-1 and TRBJ2-5; possibly TRBD2 for D (6 bases). CDR3 length equals 16 residues. V gave up 1 base and J gave up 5 bases, with 16 bases separating them. CDR1 is KGHDR, CDR2 SFDVKD, per germline.